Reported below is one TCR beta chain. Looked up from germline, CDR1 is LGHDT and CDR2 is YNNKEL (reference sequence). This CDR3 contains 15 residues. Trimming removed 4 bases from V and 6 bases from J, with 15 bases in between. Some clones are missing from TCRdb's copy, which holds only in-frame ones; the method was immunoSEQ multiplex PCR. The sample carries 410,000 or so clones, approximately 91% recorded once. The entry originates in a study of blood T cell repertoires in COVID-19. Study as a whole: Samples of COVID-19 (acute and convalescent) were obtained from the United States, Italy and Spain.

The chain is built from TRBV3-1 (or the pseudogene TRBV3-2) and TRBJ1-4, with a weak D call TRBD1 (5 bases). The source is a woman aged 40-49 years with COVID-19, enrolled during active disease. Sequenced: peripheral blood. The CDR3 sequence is CASSPWGVEYEKLFF. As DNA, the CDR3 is TGTGCCAGCAGCCCCTGGGGGGTAGAGTATGAAAAACTGTTTTTT.